This T cell receptor beta chain was captured by sequencing in a study of blood T cell repertoires in COVID-19. V was pared by 8 bases and J by 1 base, with 11 bases between. The CDR3 has 13 residues. Looked up from germline, CDR1 is SEHNR and CDR2 is FQNEAQ (reference sequence). The age range of participants was 18 to 89 years, with residence in about two dozen US areas. In assigning cohorts, the study relied on participant-reported clinical history. TCRdb keeps only in-frame clones here, not all; method: immunoSEQ multiplex PCR. There are roughly 280,000 clones in the sample; 88% occur only once, and around 2.9% lies in the top ten.

The sequenced material came from PBMCs or T cells enriched from blood (not recorded which). This sequence joins TRBV7-9 and TRBJ1-1; the D gene is possibly TRBD1 (5 bases). This clonotype was sampled from a woman in her 50s who had recovered from COVID-19. The CDR3 sequence: CASDRQENTEAFF. The CDR3 coding sequence is TGTGCCAGCGACAGACAAGAGAACACTGAAGCTTTCTTT.